This T cell receptor (beta chain) came from a study of identical twins. Study observations and caveats: Because invariant MAIT and iNKT cells could be present, zero-insertion analyses could be partly confounded.

This clonotype was detected a few times. The antigen remains unidentified. It was template switching that added a universal primer site, and there were unique molecular identifiers on the cDNA. TCRdb processed the 5' RACE reads anew with MiXCR; each CDR3 protein has one entry. The data show more than 350,000 distinct CDR3 sequences, 9% to 10% seen once. The sample was naive T cells sorted from blood. The TCR originated in a woman aged 50 to 65 in good health.

CDR3 residues: CASSQGQAHQPQHF. CDR3 nucleotides: TGTGCCAGCAGCCAAGGACAGGCGCATCAGCCCCAGCATTTT. V is TRBV6-6 and J is TRBJ1-5; 7 bases agree with TRBD1. The junction had 7 bases not matched to a gene; V was cut back by 6 bases and J by 5 bases. CDR1 and CDR2 from the germline V gene are MNHNY and SVGAGI (reference sequence). The CDR3 runs 14 residues.